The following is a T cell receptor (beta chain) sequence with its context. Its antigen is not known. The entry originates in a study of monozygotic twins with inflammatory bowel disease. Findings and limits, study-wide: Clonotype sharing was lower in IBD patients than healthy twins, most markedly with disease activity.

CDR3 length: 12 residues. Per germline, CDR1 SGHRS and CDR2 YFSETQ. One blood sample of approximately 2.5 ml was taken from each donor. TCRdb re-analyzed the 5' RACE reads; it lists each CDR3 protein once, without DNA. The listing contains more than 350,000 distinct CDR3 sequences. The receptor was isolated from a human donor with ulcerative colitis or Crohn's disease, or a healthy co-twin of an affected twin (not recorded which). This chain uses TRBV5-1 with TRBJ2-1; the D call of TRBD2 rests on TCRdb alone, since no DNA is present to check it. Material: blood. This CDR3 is CASAEGYNEQFF.